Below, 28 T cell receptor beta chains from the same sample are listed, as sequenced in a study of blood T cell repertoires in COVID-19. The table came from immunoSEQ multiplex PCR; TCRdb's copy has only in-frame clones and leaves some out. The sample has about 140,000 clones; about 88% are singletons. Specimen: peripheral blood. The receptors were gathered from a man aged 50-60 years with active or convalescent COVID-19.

CDR3 DNA: TGTGCCAGCAGCCTCACAGGGTCGGGTGGCTACACCTTC. Residues: CASSLTGSGGYTF. The chain joins TRBV2 to TRBJ1-2; D perhaps matches TRBD1 (6 bases). Trimming removed 6 bases at V and 7 bases at J, with 15 bases between. The CDR3 is 13 residues long. The germline V gene has CDR1 SNHLY and CDR2 FYNNEI. The complete variable domain, with remaining parts taken from reference TRBV2 and TRBJ1-2, reads EPEVTQTPSHQVTQMGQEVILRCVPISNHLYFYWYRQILGQKVEFLVSFYNNEISEKSEIFDDQFSVERPDGSNFTLKIRSTKLEDSAMYFCASSLTGSGGYTFGSGTRLTVV.

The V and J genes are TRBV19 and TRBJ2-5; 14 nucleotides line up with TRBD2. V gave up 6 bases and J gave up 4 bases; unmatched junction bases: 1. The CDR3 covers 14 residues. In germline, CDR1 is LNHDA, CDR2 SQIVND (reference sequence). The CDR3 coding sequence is TGTGCCAGTAGGGGACTAGCGGGAGTAGAGACCCAGTACTTC. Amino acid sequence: CASRGLAGVETQYF.

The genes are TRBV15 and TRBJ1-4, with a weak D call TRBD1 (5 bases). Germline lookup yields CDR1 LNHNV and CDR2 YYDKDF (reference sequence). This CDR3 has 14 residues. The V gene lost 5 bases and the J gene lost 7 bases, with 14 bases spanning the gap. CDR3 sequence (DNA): TGTGCCACCAGCCCCCCGGGGAGGGGTGAAAAACTGTTTTTT. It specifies CATSPPGRGEKLFF.

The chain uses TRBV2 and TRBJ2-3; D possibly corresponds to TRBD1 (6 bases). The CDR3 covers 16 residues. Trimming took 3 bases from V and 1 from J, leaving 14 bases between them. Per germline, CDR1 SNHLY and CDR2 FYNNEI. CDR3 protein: CASSDPAGVGTDTQYF. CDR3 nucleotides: TGTGCCAGCAGTGATCCAGCAGGGGTCGGCACAGATACGCAGTATTTT.

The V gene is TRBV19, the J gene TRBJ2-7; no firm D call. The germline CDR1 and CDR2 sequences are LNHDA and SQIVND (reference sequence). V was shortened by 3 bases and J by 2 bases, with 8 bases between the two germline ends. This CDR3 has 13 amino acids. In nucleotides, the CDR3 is TGTGCCAGTAGTATGGCACACCCCTACGAGCAGTACTTC. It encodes CASSMAHPYEQYF.

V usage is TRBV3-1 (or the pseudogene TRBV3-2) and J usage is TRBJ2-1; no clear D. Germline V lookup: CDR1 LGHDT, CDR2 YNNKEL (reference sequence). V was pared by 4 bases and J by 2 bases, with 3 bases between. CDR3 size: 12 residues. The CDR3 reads CASSPTYNEQFF. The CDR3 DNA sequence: TGTGCCAGCAGCCCCACCTACAATGAGCAGTTCTTC.

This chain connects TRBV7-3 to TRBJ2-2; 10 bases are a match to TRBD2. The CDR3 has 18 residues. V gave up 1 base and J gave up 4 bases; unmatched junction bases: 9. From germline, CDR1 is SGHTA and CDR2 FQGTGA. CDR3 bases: TGTGCCAGCAGCTTAAGCGGATTAGCGGGAGGTAGCACCGGGGAGCTGTTTTTT. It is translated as CASSLSGLAGGSTGELFF.

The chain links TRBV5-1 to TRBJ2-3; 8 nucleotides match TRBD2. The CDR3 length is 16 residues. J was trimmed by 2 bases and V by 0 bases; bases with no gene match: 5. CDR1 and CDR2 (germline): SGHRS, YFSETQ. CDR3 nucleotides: TGCGCCAGCAGCTTGGAGGGTAGCGGGATCACAGATACGCAGTATTTT. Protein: CASSLEGSGITDTQYF.

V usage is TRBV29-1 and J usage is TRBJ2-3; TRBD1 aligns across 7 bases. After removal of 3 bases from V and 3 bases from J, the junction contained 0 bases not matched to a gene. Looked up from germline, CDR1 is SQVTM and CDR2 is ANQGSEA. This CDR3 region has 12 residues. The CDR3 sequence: CSVDRGTDTQYF. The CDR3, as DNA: TGCAGCGTTGACAGGGGGACAGATACGCAGTATTTT.

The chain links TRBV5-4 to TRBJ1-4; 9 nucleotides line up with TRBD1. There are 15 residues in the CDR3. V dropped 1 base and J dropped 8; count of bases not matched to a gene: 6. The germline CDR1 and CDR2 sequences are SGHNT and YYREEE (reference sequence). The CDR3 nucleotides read TGTGCCAGCAGCTTGCCGGGGACAGGGAGGGAAAAACTGTTTTTT. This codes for CASSLPGTGREKLFF.

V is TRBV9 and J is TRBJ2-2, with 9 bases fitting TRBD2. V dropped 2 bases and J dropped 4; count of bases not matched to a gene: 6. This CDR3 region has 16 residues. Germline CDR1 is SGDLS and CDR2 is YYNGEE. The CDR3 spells CASSVSSGTGTGELFF. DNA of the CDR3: TGTGCCAGCAGCGTCTCTAGCGGGACTGGCACCGGGGAGCTGTTTTTT.

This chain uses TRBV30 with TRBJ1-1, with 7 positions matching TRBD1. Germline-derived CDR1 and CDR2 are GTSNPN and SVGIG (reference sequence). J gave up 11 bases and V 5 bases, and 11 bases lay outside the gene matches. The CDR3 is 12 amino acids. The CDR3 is CAWQVRGQRAFF. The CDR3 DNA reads TGTGCCTGGCAGGTCCGGGGACAGAGGGCTTTCTTT. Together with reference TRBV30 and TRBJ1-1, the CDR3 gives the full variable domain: SQTIHQWPATLVQPVGSPLSLECTVEGTSNPNLYWYRQAAGRGLQLLFYSVGIGQISSEVPQNLSASRPQDRQFILSSKKLLLSDSGFYLCAWQVRGQRAFFGQGTRLTVV.

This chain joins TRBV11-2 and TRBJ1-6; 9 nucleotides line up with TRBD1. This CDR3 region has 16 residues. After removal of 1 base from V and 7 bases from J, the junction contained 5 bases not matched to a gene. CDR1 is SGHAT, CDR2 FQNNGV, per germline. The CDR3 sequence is CASSLGTGARNSPLHF. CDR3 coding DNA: TGTGCCAGCAGCTTAGGGACAGGGGCCCGGAATTCACCCCTCCACTTT.

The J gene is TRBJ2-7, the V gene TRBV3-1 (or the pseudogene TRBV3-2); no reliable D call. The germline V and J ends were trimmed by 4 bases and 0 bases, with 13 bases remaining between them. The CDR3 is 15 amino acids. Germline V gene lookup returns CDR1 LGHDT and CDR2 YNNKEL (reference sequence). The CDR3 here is CASSPWVGSSYEQYF. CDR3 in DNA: TGTGCCAGCAGCCCCTGGGTGGGCAGCTCCTACGAGCAGTACTTC.

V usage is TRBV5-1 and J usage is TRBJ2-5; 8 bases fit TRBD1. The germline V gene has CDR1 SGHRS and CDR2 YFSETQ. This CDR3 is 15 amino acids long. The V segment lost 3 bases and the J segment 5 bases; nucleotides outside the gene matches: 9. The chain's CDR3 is CASSSGQGWLETQYF. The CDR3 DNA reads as TGCGCCAGCAGCTCCGGACAGGGCTGGTTGGAGACCCAGTACTTC. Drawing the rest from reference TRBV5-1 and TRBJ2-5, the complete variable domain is KAGVTQTPRYLIKTRGQQVTLSCSPISGHRSVSWYQQTPGQGLQFLFEYFSETQRNKGNFPGRFSGRQFSNSRSEMNVSTLELGDSALYLCASSSGQGWLETQYFGPGTRLLVL.

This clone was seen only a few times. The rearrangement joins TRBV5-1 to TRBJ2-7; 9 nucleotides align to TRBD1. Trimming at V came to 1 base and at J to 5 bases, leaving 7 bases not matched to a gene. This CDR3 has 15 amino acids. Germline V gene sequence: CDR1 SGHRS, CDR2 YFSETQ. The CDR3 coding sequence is TGCGCCAGCAGCTTGCGAGGACAGGGGTTAAACGAGCAGTACTTC. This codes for CASSLRGQGLNEQYF.

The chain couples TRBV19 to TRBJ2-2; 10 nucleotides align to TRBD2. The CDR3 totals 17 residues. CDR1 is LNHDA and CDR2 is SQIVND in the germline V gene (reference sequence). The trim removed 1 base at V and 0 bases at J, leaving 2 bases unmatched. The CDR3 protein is CASSIGTSGANTGELFF. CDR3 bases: TGTGCCAGTAGTATAGGGACTAGCGGCGCGAACACCGGGGAGCTGTTTTTT.

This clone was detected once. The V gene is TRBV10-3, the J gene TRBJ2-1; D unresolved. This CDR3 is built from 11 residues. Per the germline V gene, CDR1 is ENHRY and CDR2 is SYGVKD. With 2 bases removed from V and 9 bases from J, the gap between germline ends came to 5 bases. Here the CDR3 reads CAISEIGEQFF. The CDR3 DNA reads TGTGCCATCAGTGAGATCGGTGAGCAGTTCTTC.

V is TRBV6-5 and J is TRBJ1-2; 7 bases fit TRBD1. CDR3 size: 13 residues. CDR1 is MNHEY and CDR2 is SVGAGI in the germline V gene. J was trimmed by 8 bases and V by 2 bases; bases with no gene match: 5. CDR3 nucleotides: TGTGCCAGCAGTTACGGGACAGTGGAAGGCTACACCTTC. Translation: CASSYGTVEGYTF.

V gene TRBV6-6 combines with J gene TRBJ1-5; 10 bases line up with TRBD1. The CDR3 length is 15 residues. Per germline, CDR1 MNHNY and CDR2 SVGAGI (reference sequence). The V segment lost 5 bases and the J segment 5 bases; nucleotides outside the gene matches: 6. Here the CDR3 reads CASSPTTGGHQPQHF. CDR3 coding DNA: TGTGCCAGCAGTCCCACGACAGGGGGCCATCAGCCCCAGCATTTT.

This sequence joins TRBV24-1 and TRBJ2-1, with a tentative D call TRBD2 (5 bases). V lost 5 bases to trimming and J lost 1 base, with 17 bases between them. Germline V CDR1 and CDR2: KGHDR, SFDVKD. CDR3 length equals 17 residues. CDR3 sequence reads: CATSARGWRNSYNEQFF. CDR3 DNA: TGTGCCACCAGTGCCAGAGGGTGGCGGAATTCCTACAATGAGCAGTTCTTC.

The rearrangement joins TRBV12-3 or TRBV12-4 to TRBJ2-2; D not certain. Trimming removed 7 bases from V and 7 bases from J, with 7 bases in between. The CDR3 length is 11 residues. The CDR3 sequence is CASTSRGELFF. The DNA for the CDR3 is TGTGCCAGCACCTCCCGCGGGGAGCTGTTTTTT.

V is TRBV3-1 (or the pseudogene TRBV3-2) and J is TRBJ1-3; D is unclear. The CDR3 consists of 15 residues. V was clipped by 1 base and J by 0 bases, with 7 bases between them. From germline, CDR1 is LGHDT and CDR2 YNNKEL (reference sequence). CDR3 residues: CASSQVGHSGNTIYF. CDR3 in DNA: TGTGCCAGCAGCCAAGTTGGGCACTCTGGAAACACCATATATTTT.

DNA of the CDR3: TGTGCCAGCAGCTTCCGGCAGGTAGGAGAGACCCAGTACTTC. Protein product: CASSFRQVGETQYF. This chain links TRBV9 with TRBJ2-5; D gene ambiguous. CDR1 is SGDLS and CDR2 is YYNGEE in the germline V gene. V was trimmed by 4 bases and J by 4 bases, leaving 14 bases between them. This CDR3 has 14 amino acids. The full variable domain, with the rest looked up from reference TRBV9 and TRBJ2-5, is DSGVTQTPKHLITATGQRVTLRCSPRSGDLSVYWYQQSLDQGLQFLIQYYNGEERAKGNILERFSAQQFPDLHSELNLSSLELGDSALYFCASSFRQVGETQYFGPGTRLLVL.

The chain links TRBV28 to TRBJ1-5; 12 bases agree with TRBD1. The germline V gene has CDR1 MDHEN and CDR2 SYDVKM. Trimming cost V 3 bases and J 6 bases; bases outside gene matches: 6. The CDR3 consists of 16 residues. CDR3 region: CASSFLGQGAIQPQHF. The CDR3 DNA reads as TGTGCCAGCAGTTTCTTGGGACAGGGGGCGATTCAGCCCCAGCATTTT.

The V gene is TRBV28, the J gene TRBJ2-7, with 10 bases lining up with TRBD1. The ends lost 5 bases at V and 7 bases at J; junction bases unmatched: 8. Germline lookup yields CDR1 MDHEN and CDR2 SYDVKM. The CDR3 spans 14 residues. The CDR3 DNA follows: TGTGCCAGCAGTATCCCGGGACAGGGGTGGGAGCAGTACTTC. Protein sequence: CASSIPGQGWEQYF.

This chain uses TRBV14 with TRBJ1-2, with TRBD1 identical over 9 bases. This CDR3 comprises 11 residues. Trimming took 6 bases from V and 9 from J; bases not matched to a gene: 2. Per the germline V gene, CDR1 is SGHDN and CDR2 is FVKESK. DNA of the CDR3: TGTGCCAGCAGAACAGGGGGCCGCTACACCTTC. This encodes CASRTGGRYTF.

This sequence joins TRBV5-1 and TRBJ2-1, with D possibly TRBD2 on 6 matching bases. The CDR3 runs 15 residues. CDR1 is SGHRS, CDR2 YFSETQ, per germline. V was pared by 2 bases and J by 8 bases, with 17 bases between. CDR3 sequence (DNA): TGCGCCAGCAGCTTCCGGGACTCCTCAGGCGATGAGCAGTTCTTC. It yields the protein CASSFRDSSGDEQFF.